This T cell receptor (beta chain) derives from a study of chronic HIV infection and antiretroviral therapy. Germline lookup yields CDR1 SGDLS and CDR2 YYNGEE. Trimming removed 2 bases from V and 2 bases from J, with 19 bases in between. This CDR3 is built from 17 residues. Using its own MiXCR run on the 5' RACE reads, TCRdb lists one record per CDR3 protein. The sample consists of approximately 30,000 distinct CDR3 sequences, roughly 8.7% of them appearing once. This clonotype occurred a few times. Sequenced: peripheral blood. The chain combines TRBV9 with TRBJ2-5; D unclear. This receptor was obtained from an adult who had HIV and had not received antiretroviral therapy, or was an uninfected healthy control (not recorded which). The CDR3 DNA reads TGTGCCAGCAGCGTCGGCATCGGAGACTCCGCTCAAGAGACCCAGTACTTC. Translating it yields CASSVGIGDSAQETQYF.